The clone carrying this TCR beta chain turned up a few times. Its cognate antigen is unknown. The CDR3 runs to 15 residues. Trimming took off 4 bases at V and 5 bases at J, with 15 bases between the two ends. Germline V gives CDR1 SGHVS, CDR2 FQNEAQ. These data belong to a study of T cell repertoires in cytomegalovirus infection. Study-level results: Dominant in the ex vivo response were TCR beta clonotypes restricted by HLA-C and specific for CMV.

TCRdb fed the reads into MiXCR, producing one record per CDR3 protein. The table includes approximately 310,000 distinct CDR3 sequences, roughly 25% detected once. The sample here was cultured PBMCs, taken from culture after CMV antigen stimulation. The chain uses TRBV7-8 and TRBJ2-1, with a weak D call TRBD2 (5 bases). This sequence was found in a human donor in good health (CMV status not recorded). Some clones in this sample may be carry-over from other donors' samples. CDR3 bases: TGTGCCAGCAGCTCCCGGACGGGGAGAGACAATGAGCAGTTCTTC. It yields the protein CASSSRTGRDNEQFF.